The 7 T cell receptor beta chains in this list originate from one sample, sequenced in a study of technical replicates of blood from a few donors. Repertoires were generated with immunoSEQ multiplex PCR, while TCRdb's copy carries only in-frame clones and drops some. The table shows roughly 66,000 clones, with 75% to 90% occurring only once. What was sequenced was PBMCs. Source of these receptors: a human donor in good health. Some clones in this sample may be carry-over from other donors' samples.

This clone has a handful of counts. V usage is TRBV11-2 and J usage is TRBJ2-7; tentative D call: TRBD2 (6 bases). CDR1 SGHAT and CDR2 FQNNGV come from the germline V gene. The length of the CDR3 is 16 residues. V shed 1 base and J shed 3 bases, with 16 bases lying between them. This chain's CDR3 is CASSLVCCRESYEQYF. As DNA, the CDR3 is TGTGCCAGCAGCTTAGTTTGTTGCCGGGAGAGCTACGAGCAGTACTTC.

A few counts support this clone. The chain employs TRBV14 and TRBJ1-2, with D possibly being TRBD1 (5 bases). Germline V gene lookup returns CDR1 SGHDN and CDR2 FVKESK. The CDR3 is made up of 16 amino acids. The V end was cut by 3 bases, the J end by 4 bases, with 18 bases between. CDR3 sequence (DNA): TGTGCCAGCAGCCAGACGGGGCAGTGGGGGGGCTATGGCTACACCTTC. Protein sequence: CASSQTGQWGGYGYTF. The entire variable domain, with the rest obtained from reference TRBV14 and TRBJ1-2, is as follows: EAGVTQFPSHSVIEKGQTVTLRCDPISGHDNLYWYRRVMGKEIKFLLHFVKESKQDESGMPNNRFLAERTGGTYSTLKVQPAELEDSGVYFCASSQTGQWGGYGYTFGSGTRLTVV.

V usage is TRBV28 and J usage is TRBJ1-6; weak D call: TRBD1 (5 bases). The CDR3 loop spans 14 amino acids. Looked up from germline, CDR1 is MDHEN and CDR2 is SYDVKM. Between the trimmed V and J ends, which lost 2 bases and 7 bases, there was a span of 9 bases. The CDR3 DNA reads as TGTGCCAGCAGTTTACTTAACAGGAATTCACCCCTCCACTTT. As protein: CASSLLNRNSPLHF. The variable domain in full, completed from reference TRBV28 and TRBJ1-6, reads DVKVTQSSRYLVKRTGEKVFLECVQDMDHENMFWYRQDPGLGLRLIYFSYDVKMKEKGDIPEGYSVSREKKERFSLILESASTNQTSMYLCASSLLNRNSPLHFGNGTRLTVT.

The chain recombines TRBV5-1 with TRBJ2-2; 11 nucleotides match TRBD2. CDR1 is SGHRS, CDR2 YFSETQ, per germline. CDR3 length equals 17 residues. With V trimmed by 4 bases and J by 7 bases, 12 bases remained unmatched. The CDR3 DNA reads as TGCGCCAGCAGCCATGATAGCGGGAGGGCGATGGTCGGGGAGCTGTTTTTT. It is translated as CASSHDSGRAMVGELFF.

This chain joins TRBV7-9 and TRBJ2-3, with 7 bases lining up with TRBD2. CDR1 SEHNR and CDR2 FQNEAQ come from the germline V gene (reference sequence). With 4 bases clipped from V and 2 bases from J, the junction kept 6 bases outside the gene matches. This CDR3 comprises 15 residues. CDR3 sequence: CASSSGTTYTDTQYF. CDR3 sequence (DNA): TGTGCCAGCAGCTCCGGGACTACCTACACAGATACGCAGTATTTT. The whole variable domain, remainder taken from reference TRBV7-9 and TRBJ2-3, is DTGVSQNPRHKITKRGQNVTFRCDPISEHNRLYWYRQTLGQGPEFLTYFQNEAQLEKSRLLSDRFSAERPKGSFSTLEIQRTEQGDSAMYLCASSSGTTYTDTQYFGPGTRLTVL.

This chain joins TRBV25-1 and TRBJ1-2; D not resolved. CDR3 length: 15 residues. Trimming left V 3 bases short and J 8 bases short, with 19 bases between. Germline values: CDR1 MGHDK, CDR2 SYGVNS. The CDR3 spells CASSEAGKVARGYTF. Written as DNA, the CDR3 is TGTGCCAGCAGTGAGGCCGGGAAGGTGGCTCGGGGCTACACCTTC.

The CDR3 reads CASSRGTGNYGYTF. The CDR3, as DNA: TGTGCCAGCAGCCGTGGGACAGGGAACTATGGCTACACCTTC. The rearrangement links TRBV11-2 to TRBJ1-2, with 9 nucleotides matching TRBD1. The CDR3 loop spans 14 amino acids. Germline values: CDR1 SGHAT, CDR2 FQNNGV. The ends lost 5 bases at V and 2 bases at J; junction bases unmatched: 3.